Shown below are 8 T cell receptor beta chains from a single sample sequenced in a study of blood T cell repertoires in COVID-19. Using immunoSEQ multiplex PCR, the repertoire was profiled, and TCRdb retains in-frame clones only, with some absent. The table has about 420,000 clones, around 90% seen once; the top ten hold 0.8% to 0.85%. Sequencing input: peripheral blood. The receptors shown here come from a man between 18 and 29 years old with COVID-19, enrolled during active disease.

This clone showed up just once. V usage is TRBV6-4 and J usage is TRBJ2-3; D not resolved. This CDR3 comprises 13 residues. Looked up from germline, CDR1 is MRHNA and CDR2 is SNTAGT. V lost 4 bases and J lost 4, with 9 bases in between. The CDR3 region has the DNA TGTGCCAGCAGTGGAACTGAGGCAGATACGCAGTATTTT. Protein sequence: CASSGTEADTQYF.

This sequence joins TRBV6-5 and TRBJ1-2; no clear D gene. The V end lost 2 bases, the J end lost 7 bases, and 17 bases lay between the germline ends. CDR3 length: 15 residues. The V gene's germline CDR1 is MNHEY and CDR2 SVGAGI. The CDR3 is CASSYSGRTLSGYTF. The CDR3 DNA sequence: TGTGCCAGCAGTTACAGTGGCCGTACGCTCTCTGGCTACACCTTC.

V and J are TRBV19 and TRBJ2-1; D uncertain. Germline V gene lookup returns CDR1 LNHDA and CDR2 SQIVND (reference sequence). The CDR3 runs 14 residues. Deletions cut 4 bases from V and 8 bases from J, with 15 bases between. The CDR3 DNA follows: TGTGCCAGTAGTACCCGTCCCATGCGCGATGAGCAGTTCTTC. Its protein product is CASSTRPMRDEQFF.

This clone was found once. The rearrangement links TRBV5-1 to TRBJ2-3; TRBD2 matches 10 bases. Germline values: CDR1 SGHRS, CDR2 YFSETQ. This CDR3 is 15 amino acids long. The junction had 4 bases not matched to a gene; V was cut back by 2 bases and J by 4 bases. CDR3 sequence: CASSLAGGPPDTQYF. CDR3 bases: TGCGCCAGCAGCTTAGCGGGAGGGCCGCCAGATACGCAGTATTTT.

This chain links TRBV30 with TRBJ2-7, with D maybe TRBD2 (6 bases). The V end was cut by 4 bases, the J end by 0 bases, with 19 bases between. This CDR3 has 16 amino acids. The germline V gene encodes CDR1 GTSNPN and CDR2 SVGIG (reference sequence). DNA for the CDR3: TGTGCCTGGATCTCTCCTGGGGGACTCCTCTCCTACGAGCAGTACTTC. Translating gives CAWISPGGLLSYEQYF.

This chain joins TRBV19 and TRBJ2-3, with 11 nucleotides matching TRBD2. Germline CDR1 is LNHDA and CDR2 is SQIVND (reference sequence). J gave up 0 bases and V 5 bases, and 4 bases lay outside the gene matches. This CDR3 contains 16 residues. CDR3 sequence reads: CASSFRTSGSTDTQYF. CDR3 coding DNA: TGTGCCAGTAGTTTTCGGACTAGCGGGAGCACAGATACGCAGTATTTT.

V and J are TRBV6-6 and TRBJ2-3; 9 nucleotides align to TRBD2. This CDR3 is built from 14 residues. The junction had 6 bases not matched to a gene; V was cut back by 7 bases and J by 4 bases. Germline CDR1 is MNHNY and CDR2 is SVGAGI (reference sequence). The CDR3 spells CASTPSGVADTQYF. The CDR3 DNA follows: TGTGCCAGCACGCCTAGCGGGGTTGCAGATACGCAGTATTTT.

This chain joins TRBV9 and TRBJ1-2; D uncertain. Germline values: CDR1 SGDLS, CDR2 YYNGEE. Trimming removed 0 bases from V and 1 base from J, with 13 bases in between. This CDR3 is 16 amino acids long. The CDR3 is CASSVGGRALNYGYTF. CDR3 nucleotides: TGTGCCAGCAGCGTAGGAGGGAGGGCACTTAACTATGGCTACACCTTC.